This T cell receptor (beta chain) stems from a study of CD8 T cells in Susac syndrome. The CDR3 loop spans 13 amino acids. From germline, CDR1 is SGHDN and CDR2 FVKESK. V was trimmed by 0 bases and J by 6 bases, leaving 5 bases between them. Roughly 0.45 to 1 ug RNA was reverse transcribed with random hexamers. Across 54 Vbeta and 13 Jbeta, immunoSEQ multiplex PCR amplified TCR beta CDR3. TCRdb re-analysed the immunoSEQ multiplex PCR reads in MiXCR, keeping a single row per CDR3 protein. The sample has 150,000 to 200,000 distinct CDR3 sequences, approximately 94% seen once; the top ten hold 0.085% to 0.11%. While CD8+ and CD4+ T cells were isolated negatively, TEMRA cells were enriched by FACS.

The clonotype comes from a human donor in good health. Sequenced: CD4+ T cells from PBMCs. V and J are TRBV14 and TRBJ2-2; D gene unclear. The CDR3 reads CASSQDEAGELFF. The DNA of the CDR3 is TGTGCCAGCAGCCAAGATGAGGCCGGGGAGCTGTTTTTT. Together with reference TRBV14 and TRBJ2-2, the CDR3 gives the full variable domain: EAGVTQFPSHSVIEKGQTVTLRCDPISGHDNLYWYRRVMGKEIKFLLHFVKESKQDESGMPNNRFLAERTGGTYSTLKVQPAELEDSGVYFCASSQDEAGELFFGEGSRLTVL.